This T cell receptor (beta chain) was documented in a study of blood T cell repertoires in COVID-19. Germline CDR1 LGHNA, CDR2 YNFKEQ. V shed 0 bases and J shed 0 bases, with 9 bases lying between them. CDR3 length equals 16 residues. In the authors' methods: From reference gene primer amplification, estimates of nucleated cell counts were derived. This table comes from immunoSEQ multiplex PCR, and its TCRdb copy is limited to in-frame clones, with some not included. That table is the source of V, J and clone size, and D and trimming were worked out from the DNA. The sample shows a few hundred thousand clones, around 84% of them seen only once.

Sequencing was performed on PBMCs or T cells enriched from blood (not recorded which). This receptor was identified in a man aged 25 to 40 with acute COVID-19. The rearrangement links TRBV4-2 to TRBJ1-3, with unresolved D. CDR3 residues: CASSQELETSGNTIYF. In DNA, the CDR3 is TGTGCCAGCAGCCAAGAGTTAGAAACCTCTGGAAACACCATATATTTT.